This is a list of T cell receptor beta chains from one sample in a study of blood T cells in healthy people across ages. TCRdb recomputed calls from the 5' RACE reads with MiXCR, one row per CDR3 protein. Of over 1.5 million distinct CDR3 sequences in the sample, approximately 50% were seen once. Sequenced input: blood. These receptors all come from a woman aged 40 to 49 in good health. Both conserved end residues are part of each CDR3.

j_call: TRBJ1-5
v_call: TRBV12-3/TRBV12-4
cdr3_aa: CASSFFVGGQRNQPQHF

j_call: TRBJ2-1
v_call: TRBV20-1
cdr3_aa: CSARAPGQGRYNGQFF

j_call: TRBJ2-1
v_call: TRBV3-1
cdr3_aa: CASSQEGLAGEVSYNEQFF

j_call: TRBJ1-2
v_call: TRBV20-1
cdr3_aa: CSAWNRERINYGYTF

j_call: TRBJ2-7
v_call: TRBV24-1
cdr3_aa: CATSDLRGGIPSYEQYF

j_call: TRBJ2-3
v_call: TRBV5-1
cdr3_aa: CASSGAGGQDTQYF

j_call: TRBJ2-6
v_call: TRBV7-2
cdr3_aa: CASSLAGQGASGANVLTF

j_call: TRBJ2-3
v_call: TRBV20-1
cdr3_aa: CSARDVQTDTQYF

j_call: TRBJ1-2
v_call: TRBV7-2
cdr3_aa: CASSLAGGQGRNGYTF

j_call: TRBJ2-2
v_call: TRBV9
cdr3_aa: CASSVRGRELFF

j_call: TRBJ2-3
v_call: TRBV12-3/TRBV12-4
cdr3_aa: CASSFWTGEGQADTQYF

j_call: TRBJ2-3
v_call: TRBV5-4
cdr3_aa: CASSGLGEEYTDTQYF

j_call: TRBJ2-3
v_call: TRBV5-6
cdr3_aa: CASSEAGWADTQYF

j_call: TRBJ1-2
v_call: TRBV7-2
cdr3_aa: CASSYGGTGGGNGYTF

j_call: TRBJ2-1
v_call: TRBV20-1
cdr3_aa: CSARDQGLAFSHEQFF

j_call: TRBJ1-2
v_call: TRBV5-1
cdr3_aa: CASSLDVVHYGYTF

j_call: TRBJ2-1
v_call: TRBV6-1
cdr3_aa: CASSVGQGGDEQFF

j_call: TRBJ2-3
v_call: TRBV7-2
cdr3_aa: CASSLAGQGSIGTDTQYF

j_call: TRBJ2-5
v_call: TRBV29-1
cdr3_aa: CSVRTSGGETQYF

j_call: TRBJ2-1
v_call: TRBV7-2
cdr3_aa: CASSSHPVQGSYNEQFF

j_call: TRBJ1-4
v_call: TRBV7-2
cdr3_aa: CASSLESGWNEKLFF

j_call: TRBJ2-7
v_call: TRBV6-6
cdr3_aa: CASRHKPAGEQYF

j_call: TRBJ2-3
v_call: TRBV7-9
cdr3_aa: CASSSPGTSGPYPTDTQYF

j_call: TRBJ1-2
v_call: TRBV20-1
cdr3_aa: CSARVRTGENTF

j_call: TRBJ1-4
v_call: TRBV7-2
cdr3_aa: CASSLGRGSSTNEKLFF

j_call: TRBJ2-1
v_call: TRBV28
cdr3_aa: CASSLDGGNEQFF

j_call: TRBJ2-1
v_call: TRBV4-3
cdr3_aa: CASSQGRSGGPYNEQFF

j_call: TRBJ2-7
v_call: TRBV6-5
cdr3_aa: CASSRRRGPIDEQYF

j_call: TRBJ2-5
v_call: TRBV4-1
cdr3_aa: CASSQRLTAGMETQYF

j_call: TRBJ1-4
v_call: TRBV2
cdr3_aa: CASSEIGATETGGSEKLFF

j_call: TRBJ1-1
v_call: TRBV6-5
cdr3_aa: CASSSITRLNTEAFF

j_call: -
v_call: TRBV7-3
cdr3_aa: CASSLTGSNQETQFF

j_call: TRBJ2-3
v_call: TRBV18
cdr3_aa: CASSQKTPGTQYF

j_call: TRBJ1-2
v_call: TRBV20-1
cdr3_aa: CSARPGTGYGYTF

j_call: TRBJ2-1
v_call: TRBV6-5
cdr3_aa: CASRGGGAQYSNEQFF

j_call: -
v_call: TRBV3-1
cdr3_aa: CASSQRRTGVGETQYF

j_call: TRBJ1-2
v_call: TRBV20-1
cdr3_aa: CSAREREQYYGYTF

j_call: TRBJ2-7
v_call: TRBV6-2/TRBV6-3
cdr3_aa: CASSRMRDRTYEQYF

j_call: TRBJ1-5
v_call: TRBV28
cdr3_aa: CASSSGLAQHF

j_call: TRBJ2-7
v_call: TRBV4-3
cdr3_aa: CASSLSGGERNEQYF

j_call: TRBJ1-2
v_call: TRBV9
cdr3_aa: CASSVAVAPGRGQSYGYTF

j_call: TRBJ2-1
v_call: TRBV9
cdr3_aa: CASSPLSNNEQFF

j_call: TRBJ1-1
v_call: TRBV6-6
cdr3_aa: CASRGDFRNTEAFF

j_call: TRBJ2-7
v_call: TRBV5-5
cdr3_aa: CASSGEGRQGLDPFRAYEQYF

j_call: TRBJ2-3
v_call: TRBV5-1
cdr3_aa: CASSRGSSSTDTQYF

j_call: TRBJ2-1
v_call: TRBV4-3
cdr3_aa: CASSQVIRYNEQFF